This note documents a single T cell receptor (beta chain) sequence. The antigen is not known. The CDR3 loop spans 15 amino acids. Trimming removed 3 bases at V and 8 bases at J, with 16 bases between. Germline CDR1 and CDR2: SGHTA and FQGNSA. The data derive from a study of post-analysis software for immune sequencing data. Study overall: The patients showed relapsing-remitting, secondary progressive and progressive-relapsing multiple sclerosis courses. Study-wide results and caveats: Compared with controls, patients had more of roughly five TRBV segments, including TRBV5-6, TRBV5-1 and TRBV20-1.

Unique molecular identifiers were carried by the TCR beta cDNA libraries. TCRdb ran MiXCR on the PCR reads and lists one entry per CDR3 protein. The sample has approximately 770,000 distinct CDR3 sequences; around 45% are singletons. The chain couples TRBV7-2 to TRBJ1-4; D might be TRBD1 (5 bases). This clonotype originated in a girl aged 10 to 17 with multiple sclerosis. Material for sequencing was blood. CDR3 DNA: TGTGCCAGCAGCTTTACGGGACTACCCGACGAAAAACTGTTTTTT. Protein sequence: CASSFTGLPDEKLFF. The full variable domain, with the rest looked up from reference TRBV7-2 and TRBJ1-4, is GAGVSQSPSNKVTEKGKDVELRCDPISGHTALYWYRQSLGQGLEFLIYFQGNSAPDKSGLPSDRFSAERTGGSVSTLTIQRTQQEDSAVYLCASSFTGLPDEKLFFGSGTQLSVL.